A selection of T cell receptor beta chains follows, all from one sample in a study of blood T cell repertoires in COVID-19. This table comes from immunoSEQ multiplex PCR, and its TCRdb copy is limited to in-frame clones, with some not included. This table holds approximately 120,000 clones, roughly 85% found once. Sequencing was done on a sample of peripheral blood. The receptor set was obtained from an elderly woman with acute or convalescent COVID-19. Both conserved end residues are part of each CDR3. D genes are given only for firm matches. Clone size is not always given. Where it is, it says once, few, many or a class for expanded clones.

>TRBJ2-5|.|TRBV5-8|.
TGTGCCAGCTCTCTCACCAAGGAGGGGAAGACCCAGTACTTC
CASSLTKEGKTQYF
>TRBJ1-6|.|TRBV3-1/TRBV3-2|.
TGTGCCAGCAGGGAGGGCGATTCACCCCTCCACTTT
CASREGDSPLHF
>TRBJ2-5|TRBD1|TRBV7-2|.
TGTGCCAGCACCCCCAGGGGGAGAGAGACCCAGTACTTC
CASTPRGRETQYF
>TRBJ2-1|.|TRBV5-6|.
TGTGCCAGCAGCTGGGGGGAGGTGCGGTTCTTC
CASSWGEVRFF
>TRBJ1-4|.|TRBV7-3|.
TGTGCCAGCAGCTTACCAGGGAATAATGAAAAACTGTTTTTT
CASSLPGNNEKLFF
>TRBJ1-1|TRBD1|TRBV18|.
TGTGCCAGCTCACAGGGGACACAGGGGACTGAAGCTTTCTTT
CASSQGTQGTEAFF
>TRBJ1-2|.|TRBV29-1|.
TGCAGCGCGGCCGCGAGGGTCAATGGCTACACCTTC
CSAAARVNGYTF
>TRBJ2-1|TRBD1|TRBV4-1|.
TGCGCCAGCAGCCATAGATGGGTGACAGGGGGATCTGGGGGCAATGAGCAGTTCTTC
CASSHRWVTGGSGGNEQFF
>TRBJ1-1|.|TRBV5-1|once
TGCGCCAGCAGCCCCGCCCCCGGGAACACTGAAGCTTTCTTT
CASSPAPGNTEAFF
>TRBJ2-7|.|TRBV6-2/TRBV6-3|.
TGTGCCAGCAGTTACGGGGGTAGGCGGGGCAACTCCTACGAGCAGTACTTC
CASSYGGRRGNSYEQYF
>TRBJ1-1|.|TRBV6-5|.
TGTGCCAGCACCCAGGGTCGTCACACTGAAGCTTTCTTT
CASTQGRHTEAFF